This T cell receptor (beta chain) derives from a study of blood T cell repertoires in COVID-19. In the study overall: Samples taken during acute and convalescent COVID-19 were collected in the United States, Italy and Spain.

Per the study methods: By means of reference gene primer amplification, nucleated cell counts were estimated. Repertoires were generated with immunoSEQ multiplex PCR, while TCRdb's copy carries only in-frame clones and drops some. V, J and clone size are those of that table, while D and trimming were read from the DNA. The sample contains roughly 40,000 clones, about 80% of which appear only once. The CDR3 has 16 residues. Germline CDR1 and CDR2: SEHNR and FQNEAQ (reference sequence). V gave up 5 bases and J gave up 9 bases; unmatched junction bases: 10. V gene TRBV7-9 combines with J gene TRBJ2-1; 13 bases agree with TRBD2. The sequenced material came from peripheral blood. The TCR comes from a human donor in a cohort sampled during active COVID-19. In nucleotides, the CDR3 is TGTGCCAGCAGCCGGCCCTTGGGACTAGCGGGACCTGAGCAGTTCTTC. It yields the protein CASSRPLGLAGPEQFF.